This is a list of T cell receptor beta chains from one sample in a study of T-cell memory formation after mild COVID-19. MiXCR, run by TCRdb on the 5' RACE reads, gives a single entry per CDR3 protein. Here the sample spans 400,000 or so distinct CDR3 sequences, around 19% being singletons. Source material: PBMCs or a T cell subset sorted from them (not recorded which). Every receptor here comes from an adult woman who had mild COVID-19 (a few samples of this study predate the infection). Cell type and time point are not known. Both conserved end residues are part of each CDR3. D genes are given only for firm matches. The size entry is marked missing in some rows and otherwise reads once, few, many or a size class.

d_call	v_call	j_call	clone_size	cdr3_nt	cdr3_aa
TRBD2	TRBV9	TRBJ2-7	-	TGTGCCAGCAGCGTAGCCAGCGGGGGGAGCTACGAGCAGTACTTC	CASSVASGGSYEQYF
-	TRBV30	TRBJ1-2	many	TGTGCCTGGAGTGTAGTGCCCCTCGGTGGCGGCTACACCTTC	CAWSVVPLGGGYTF
TRBD2	TRBV4-1	TRBJ2-2	few	TGCGCCAGCAGCCAAGCACTAGCGGGGGTGAACACCGGGGAGCTGTTTTTT	CASSQALAGVNTGELFF
TRBD2	TRBV4-2	TRBJ2-7	few	TGTGCCAGCAGCGCGCCCGGGACTAGCGGGAGTGCAGGCTACGAGCAGTACTTC	CASSAPGTSGSAGYEQYF
-	TRBV30	TRBJ2-3	-	TGTGCCTGGAGTCCCCCGGGAGCGTGGAGCACAGATACGCAGTATTTT	CAWSPPGAWSTDTQYF
-	TRBV12-3/TRBV12-4	TRBJ1-1	few	TGTGCCAGCAGTTGGAGAGAAAACACTGAAGCTTTCTTT	CASSWRENTEAFF
-	TRBV7-3	TRBJ1-1	few	TGTGCCAGCAGCTTAAGTCGGATCGGGGGGAGCACTGAAGCTTTCTTT	CASSLSRIGGSTEAFF
TRBD2	TRBV7-2	TRBJ2-7	many	TGTGCCAGCAGGCCTCCGAGCGGGACCTACGAGCAGTACTTC	CASRPPSGTYEQYF
TRBD1	TRBV11-2	TRBJ1-1	-	TGTGCCAGCAGCTTTGGGACAGGGAGAGCTTTCTTT	CASSFGTGRAFF
-	TRBV7-9	TRBJ2-5	-	TGTGCCAGCAGCTCCGGGGCCTCGGCCCAGTACTTC	CASSSGASAQYF
-	TRBV3-1	TRBJ1-2	few	TGTGCCGCTGGACGGGGGGCGGAAGGCTACACCTTC	CAAGRGAEGYTF
-	TRBV20-1	TRBJ2-3	few	TGCAGTGCTAGGGTCCCCCCGGGCACAGATACGCAGTATTTT	CSARVPPGTDTQYF
TRBD2	TRBV28	TRBJ2-5	few	TGTGCCAGCAGCCTACGAAGAGCGGGAGCCCACCTGTTGGAGACCCAGTACTTC	CASSLRRAGAHLLETQYF
-	TRBV7-6	TRBJ2-2	few	TGTGCCAGCAGCTTGGTGGGACCGAACACCGGGGAGCTGTTTTTT	CASSLVGPNTGELFF
-	TRBV24-1	TRBJ2-3	few	TGTGCCACCAGTGACTACCGGGACGCAGTCACAGATACGCAGTATTTT	CATSDYRDAVTDTQYF
-	TRBV25-1	TRBJ2-7	few	TGTGCCAGCACCGGGCAGGCTTCCTACGAGCAGTACTTC	CASTGQASYEQYF
TRBD1	TRBV20-1	TRBJ2-2	few	TGCAGTGCTAGAGATTGGGGACAGAGCGCGAACACCGGGGAGCTGTTTTTT	CSARDWGQSANTGELFF
-	TRBV30	TRBJ1-1	few	TGTGCCTGGGGGACCGTGAACACTGAAGCTTTCTTT	CAWGTVNTEAFF
-	TRBV11-2	TRBJ2-2	-	TGTGCCAGCAGCCCGGACCAAATCACCGGGGAGCTGTTTTTT	CASSPDQITGELFF
TRBD2	TRBV20-1	TRBJ2-7	-	TGCAGTGCTAGCCGGCGGGGGGACTACGAGCAGTACTTC	CSASRRGDYEQYF
-	TRBV5-6	TRBJ2-5	-	TGTGCCAGCAGCTCGGGACCGTACCAAGAGACCCAGTACTTC	CASSSGPYQETQYF
TRBD2	TRBV19	TRBJ2-1	few	TGTGCCAGTAGCGTAGCGGGAGTTTACTACAATGAGCAGTTCTTC	CASSVAGVYYNEQFF
TRBD1	TRBV12-3/TRBV12-4	TRBJ1-1	many	TGTGCCAGCAGTTTAACAGGGGGCTACCAAGGAGTATCTTTCTTT	CASSLTGGYQGVSFF
TRBD2	TRBV18	TRBJ2-5	few	TGTGCCAGCTCACCCGATAGCGGGAGCAGCAAGACCCAGTACTTC	CASSPDSGSSKTQYF
-	TRBV7-9	TRBJ2-6	few	TGTGCCAGCAGCCCAAGACGGAGCTCTGGGGCCAACGTCCTGACTTTC	CASSPRRSSGANVLTF
-	TRBV4-1	TRBJ1-1	-	TGCGCCAGCAGCCACCCCCCGGAGCTGAACACTGAAGCTTTCTTT	CASSHPPELNTEAFF
-	TRBV5-5	TRBJ2-1	-	TGTGCCAGCAGCTTTCTACCCCGCGTTGAGCAGTTCTTC	CASSFLPRVEQFF
TRBD1	TRBV20-1	TRBJ1-1	-	TGCAGTGCTCGAGGACAGGGGGGCACTGAAGCTTTCTTT	CSARGQGGTEAFF
-	TRBV30	TRBJ1-5	few	TGTGCCTGTTCCACAGGTATAGAGGGTCAGCCCCAGCATTTT	CACSTGIEGQPQHF